This T cell receptor (beta chain) was recorded in a study of immune characterization of retroperitoneal liposarcoma (dated by TCRdb to 2018 to 2020). The CDR3 goes from the cysteine to the phenylalanine over 16 residues. CDR3 DNA is the only sequence kept; it has 48 bases, read in frame from the first base. CDR1 SGHTA and CDR2 FQGNSA were looked up in the germline V gene. V gives up 1 base and J gives up 13 bases, and the segment between their germline ends measures 23 bases. Preparation of the library involved PCR. The reads were generated on a NextSeq 500. In TCRdb, the public reads were trimmed at Q25 with fastp and aligned with MiXCR, with productive beta chains retained. CDR3 protein duplicates are merged, each entry listing the most common genes and DNA. For this sample the table gives around 11,000 distinct CDR3 sequences, of which around a third were detected only once. The ten largest clones capture around 10% of the sample.

A remark on this clonotype: This receptor's antigen is unknown. It has no much larger one-base neighbor in the sample; base qualities were not kept.

This sequence was found in a female donor with retroperitoneal liposarcoma. The sequence links TRBV7-2 to TRBJ2-1, with TRBD2 as a weak D call on 6 bases. Input material: tumor tissue. The CDR3 protein: CASSLDLSSGGKTQFF. The bases are TGTGCCAGCAGCTTAGACTTGTCTAGTGGCGGGAAGACCCAGTTCTTC.